This T cell receptor beta chain was found in a study of OX40 agonist ivuxolimab in advanced cancers. In the study overall: The dose-escalation cohort was roughly 84% male, with a mean age of around 54 years, ranging roughly 20 to 80. People who had prior anti-PD-1, anti-PD-L1 or anti-CTLA-4 therapy could take part, and around 43% had some.

The table came from immunoSEQ multiplex PCR; TCRdb's copy has only in-frame clones and leaves some out. The data show 41,000 or so clones, with around four fifths seen just once and about 40% held by the top ten. Study-wide results and caveats: Expanded clones tended on average to be more numerous among CD8+ T cells than CD4+.

Only a few counts were recorded for this clone. Its antigen is unknown. Any history of autoimmune disease or systemic immunosuppression disqualified patients. The sequence derives from an adult with an advanced solid tumor such as melanoma, head and neck, liver or kidney cancer. Sequenced material: CD4+ or CD8+ T cells sorted from blood, taken in a trial of the OX40 agonist ivuxolimab.

The chain's CDR3 is CASSTGALNYNSPLHF. DNA of the CDR3: TGTGCCAGCAGCACAGGAGCCCTAAACTATAATTCACCCCTCCACTTT. The chain links TRBV11-2 to TRBJ1-6; D is perhaps TRBD1 (5 bases). Trimming removed 5 bases at V and 3 bases at J, with 14 bases between. Looked up from germline, CDR1 is SGHAT and CDR2 is FQNNGV. The CDR3 runs 16 residues.